This is a list of T cell receptor beta chains from one sample in a study of blood T cell repertoires in COVID-19. Sequenced by immunoSEQ multiplex PCR; TCRdb stores in-frame clones only, minus some. Altogether some 320,000 clones are present, 80% to 90% being singletons, with the ten largest covering roughly 5.2%. The sequenced material came from PBMCs or T cells enriched from blood (not recorded which). These receptors were collected from a woman aged 30 to 39 who had recovered from COVID-19. Each CDR3 is given with its conserved first and last residue. The D gene is left open where the match is weak. Size tells how often a clone was seen (once, few, many) or the class of an expanded clone, and some rows leave it out.

j_gene,abundance,v_gene,d_gene,CDR3aa,CDR3nt
TRBJ2-7,once,TRBV6-2/TRBV6-3,TRBD1,CASSATGVGYEQYF,TGTGCCAGCAGTGCGACAGGGGTTGGATACGAGCAGTACTTC
TRBJ1-5,NA,TRBV4-1,NA,CASSPTWTGNQPQHF,TGCGCCAGCAGCCCGACCTGGACAGGCAATCAGCCCCAGCATTTT
TRBJ1-1,NA,TRBV7-8,NA,CASSFEEAATEAFF,TGTGCCAGCAGCTTTGAAGAGGCCGCCACTGAAGCTTTCTTT
TRBJ2-7,NA,TRBV28,TRBD1,CASSSAQGARYEQYF,TGTGCCAGCAGTTCCGCGCAGGGGGCCCGCTACGAGCAGTACTTC
TRBJ1-1,NA,TRBV29-1,NA,CSVEGWGVGINTEAFF,TGCAGCGTTGAGGGTTGGGGAGTTGGCATTAACACTGAAGCTTTCTTT
TRBJ1-3,NA,TRBV19,NA,CASRGDINTIYF,TGTGCCAGTAGAGGGGACATTAACACCATATATTTT
TRBJ2-1,NA,TRBV12-5,NA,CASGPSPTSHEQFF,TGTGCTAGTGGTCCTTCCCCGACTTCCCATGAGCAGTTCTTC
TRBJ2-1,NA,TRBV5-1,TRBD2,CASSPVTSGPTDEQFF,TGCGCCAGCAGTCCTGTAACTAGCGGCCCCACGGATGAGCAGTTCTTC
TRBJ2-1,once,TRBV5-1,TRBD1,CASSLLPGTAYNEQFF,TGCGCCAGCAGCTTACTTCCCGGGACAGCCTACAATGAGCAGTTCTTC
TRBJ1-2,NA,TRBV7-2,TRBD1,CASSSSRGQSEYGYTF,TGTGCCAGCAGCTCGAGCAGGGGACAGAGTGAATATGGCTACACCTTC
TRBJ2-1,NA,TRBV18,NA,CASSPGPRGRNEQFF,TGTGCCAGCTCACCAGGTCCCAGGGGTCGAAATGAGCAGTTCTTC
TRBJ1-1,NA,TRBV6-5,TRBD1,CASSYYRGNTEAFF,TGTGCCAGCAGTTACTACAGGGGAAACACTGAAGCTTTCTTT
TRBJ1-4,NA,TRBV6-6,NA,CASSYSPSVEEKLFF,TGTGCCAGCAGTTACTCGCCCTCCGTGGAGGAAAAACTGTTTTTT
TRBJ1-2,NA,TRBV6-5,TRBD1,CASSYRTGGYGYTF,TGTGCCAGCAGTTACAGAACAGGGGGCTATGGCTACACCTTC
TRBJ2-7,NA,TRBV5-6,NA,CASSLTRGRGTYEQYF,TGTGCCAGCAGCTTAACACGGGGGAGAGGCACCTACGAGCAGTACTTC
TRBJ1-6,NA,TRBV19,TRBD1,CASSNRDSYNSPLHF,TGTGCCAGTAGTAACCGGGACAGCTATAATTCACCCCTCCACTTT
TRBJ1-1,NA,TRBV19,TRBD1,CASIRDRLYTEAFF,TGTGCCAGTATCCGGGACAGACTATACACTGAAGCTTTCTTT
TRBJ2-7,NA,TRBV4-2,NA,CASSQDLHTPDEQYF,TGTGCCAGCAGCCAAGATTTACATACCCCAGACGAGCAGTACTTC
TRBJ2-7,NA,TRBV7-2,NA,CASSLAKGPYEQYF,TGTGCCAGCAGCTTAGCGAAGGGGCCCTACGAGCAGTACTTC
TRBJ1-5,NA,TRBV19,TRBD1,CASSNLRDRGLGSNQPQHF,TGTGCCAGTAGTAACCTCCGGGACAGGGGGTTAGGTAGCAATCAGCCCCAGCATTTT
TRBJ1-1,once,TRBV7-2,NA,CASSLWGRGYTEAFF,TGTGCCAGCAGCTTGTGGGGGCGAGGGTACACTGAAGCTTTCTTT
TRBJ1-2,once,TRBV12-3/TRBV12-4,NA,CASSRSGYGYTF,TGTGCCAGCAGTCGATCAGGGTATGGCTACACCTTC